This TCR beta chain comes out of a study of CD8+CD57+ T cells in acquired aplastic anemia. Study background: On average, sorted CD4+ and CD8+ cells gave 3.2 ug of DNA. In CD4+ cells, healthy donors produced an average of around 11 million reads. Study-wide results and limits: Significant differences in CD8+ Simpson's diversity were not observed between patients and controls. Researchers report that twenty-nine CD8+ CDR3 sequences appeared in both patients and controls.

The length of the CDR3 is 16 residues. V trimming: 5 bases; J trimming: 5 bases; junction bases outside the gene matches: 11. Both TCR beta VDJ combination and CDR3 sequence profiling were carried out. Genomic DNA was the template for this profiling. TCRdb independently ran MiXCR on the reads; one entry per CDR3 protein. Of 130,000 or so distinct CDR3 sequences in the sample, 41% were seen once. This clonotype was seen ten or more times. What it recognizes is unknown. The V call is TRBV12-3 or TRBV12-4, the J call TRBJ1-5; 8 bases map to TRBD1. This clonotype originated in a human donor in good health, serving as a control. Sequenced: sorted CD4+, CD8+, or CD8+CD57+ T cells (not recorded which) from PBMCs. This chain's CDR3 is CASSKNYRGFYQPQHF. CDR3 sequence (DNA): TGTGCCAGCAGTAAGAATTACAGGGGGTTTTATCAGCCCCAGCATTTT.